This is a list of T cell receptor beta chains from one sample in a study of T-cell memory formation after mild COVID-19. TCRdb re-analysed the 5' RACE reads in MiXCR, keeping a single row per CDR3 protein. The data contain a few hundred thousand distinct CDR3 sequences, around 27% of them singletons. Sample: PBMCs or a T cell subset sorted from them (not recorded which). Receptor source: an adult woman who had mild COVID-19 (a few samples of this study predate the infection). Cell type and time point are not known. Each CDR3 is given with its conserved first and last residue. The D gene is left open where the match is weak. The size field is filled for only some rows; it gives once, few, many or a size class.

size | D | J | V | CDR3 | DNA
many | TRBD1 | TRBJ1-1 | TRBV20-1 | CSARVTGSDTEAFF | TGCAGTGCTAGAGTGACAGGGAGTGACACTGAAGCTTTCTTT
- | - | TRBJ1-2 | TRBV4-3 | CASSQDRWGGSYTF | TGCGCCAGCAGCCAAGATAGGTGGGGGGGGAGCTACACCTTC
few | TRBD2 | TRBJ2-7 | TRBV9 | CASSAGTSGRGEQYF | TGTGCCAGCAGCGCCGGGACTAGCGGGAGAGGCGAGCAGTACTTC
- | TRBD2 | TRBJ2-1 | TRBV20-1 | CSARTSGDLIVYEQFF | TGCAGTGCTAGAACGAGCGGGGACCTTATAGTATATGAGCAGTTCTTC
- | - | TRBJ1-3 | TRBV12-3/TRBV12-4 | CASSLEQGLNTIYF | TGTGCCAGCAGTTTAGAACAGGGCCTAAACACCATATATTTT
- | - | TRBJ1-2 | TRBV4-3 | CASSQDRAAVYGYTF | TGCGCCAGCAGCCAAGATAGGGCAGCAGTATATGGCTACACCTTC
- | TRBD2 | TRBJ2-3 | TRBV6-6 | CASSPGGVKDTQYF | TGTGCCAGCAGTCCCGGGGGGGTGAAGGATACGCAGTATTTT
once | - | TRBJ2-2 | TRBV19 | CASSLGLGHRMFTGELFF | TGTGCCAGTAGCTTAGGCCTAGGACACCGGATGTTTACCGGGGAGCTGTTTTTT
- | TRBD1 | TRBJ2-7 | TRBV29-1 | CSVETVAGQGRDEQYF | TGCAGCGTTGAAACTGTCGCGGGACAGGGACGCGACGAGCAGTACTTC
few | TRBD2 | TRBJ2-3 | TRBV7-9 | CASSPAGGSTDTQYF | TGTGCCAGCAGCCCAGCGGGAGGGTCCACAGATACGCAGTATTTT
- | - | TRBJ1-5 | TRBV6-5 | CASSPTDQPQHF | TGTGCCAGCAGTCCAACAGATCAGCCCCAGCATTTT
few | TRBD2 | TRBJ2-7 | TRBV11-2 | CASSSVSGRAFYEQYF | TGTGCCAGCAGCTCCGTTAGCGGGAGGGCTTTCTACGAGCAGTACTTC
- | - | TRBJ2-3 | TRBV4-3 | CASSLQSSDADTQYF | TGCGCCAGCAGCCTACAATCTAGCGACGCAGATACGCAGTATTTT
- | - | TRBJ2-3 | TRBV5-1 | CASSLAVGERTDTQYF | TGCGCCAGCAGCTTGGCCGTGGGGGAGCGCACAGATACGCAGTATTTT
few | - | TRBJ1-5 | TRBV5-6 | CASSSNSNQPQHF | TGTGCCAGCAGCTCTAATAGCAATCAGCCCCAGCATTTT
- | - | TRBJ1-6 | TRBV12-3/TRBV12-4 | CASSFKRMWTNSPLHF | TGTGCCAGCAGTTTTAAGCGGATGTGGACTAATTCACCCCTCCACTTT
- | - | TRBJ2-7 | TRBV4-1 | CASSQDPGWSSYEQYF | TGCGCCAGCAGCCAGGACCCAGGGTGGAGCTCCTACGAGCAGTACTTC
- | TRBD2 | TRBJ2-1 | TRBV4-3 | CASSQERGRYNEQFF | TGCGCCAGCAGCCAAGAGCGGGGGAGATACAATGAGCAGTTCTTC
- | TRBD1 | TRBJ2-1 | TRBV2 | CASSAWTGGASNEQFF | TGTGCCAGCAGTGCGTGGACAGGGGGCGCTTCCAATGAGCAGTTCTTC
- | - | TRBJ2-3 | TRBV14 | CASSQGFNRTDTQYF | TGTGCCAGCAGCCAAGGTTTCAACCGCACAGATACGCAGTATTTT
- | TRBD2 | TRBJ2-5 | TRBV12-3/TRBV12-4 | CASSRIAGGKHWETQYF | TGTGCCAGCAGTCGTATAGCGGGGGGGAAACACTGGGAGACCCAGTACTTC
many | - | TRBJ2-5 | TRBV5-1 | CASSSGAQETQYF | TGCGCCAGCAGCTCGGGGGCCCAAGAGACCCAGTACTTC
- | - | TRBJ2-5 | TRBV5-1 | CASSFGGGGETQYF | TGCGCCAGCAGCTTTGGCGGGGGCGGAGAGACCCAGTACTTC
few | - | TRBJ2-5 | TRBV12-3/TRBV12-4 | CASWRGGGETQYF | TGTGCCAGCTGGCGGGGAGGGGGAGAGACCCAGTACTTC
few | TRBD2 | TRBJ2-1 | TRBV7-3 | CASSSMTSGGADEQFF | TGTGCCAGCAGCTCGATGACTAGCGGGGGGGCTGATGAGCAGTTCTTC
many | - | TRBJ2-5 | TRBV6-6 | CASSYVQGGETQYF | TGTGCCAGCAGTTACGTGCAGGGCGGGGAGACCCAGTACTTC
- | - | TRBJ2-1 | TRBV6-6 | CATEGGTYNEQFF | TGTGCCACCGAAGGAGGAACCTACAATGAGCAGTTCTTC
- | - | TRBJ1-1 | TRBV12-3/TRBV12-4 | CASSLSRPNTEAFF | TGTGCCAGCAGTTTATCGAGACCGAACACTGAAGCTTTCTTT